Presented here are 19 T cell receptor beta chains from one specimen sequenced in a study of T cells in Graves' hyperthyroidism and ophthalmopathy (dated by TCRdb to the late 2010s). Preparation of the library involved multiplex PCR. Sequenced on an Illumina HiSeq 2000. The TCR beta CDR3 regions were amplified from RNA transcripts. For the first round of RT-PCR on the TCR CDR3, the HTBI primer set was used together with the Qiagen OneStep RT-PCR kit. In-frame beta chains were kept once TCRdb had trimmed the public reads at Q25 with fastp and called clones with MiXCR. Here each entry gathers all rows of one CDR3 protein and keeps the most common genes and DNA. The sample records under 400,000 distinct CDR3 sequences, more than 11% of which are singletons. The ten largest make up approximately 11% of the sample. What was sequenced was blood. The receptors here all came from a woman in her sixties or seventies with Graves' hyperthyroidism.

This clonotype occurred many times. This chain links TRBV5-1 with TRBJ2-7; TRBD2 aligns across 14 bases. The CDR3 has 13 residues. CDR1 is SGHRS, CDR2 YFSETQ, per germline. V lost 5 bases, J lost 7 bases, and 2 bases stayed unmatched. The CDR3, as DNA: TGCGCCAGCAGGGGACTAGCGGGAGATGAGCAGTACTTC. Amino acids: CASRGLAGDEQYF.

About this clonotype: Relative to the germline gene, one junction end is altered; a read error may explain this. This chain links TRBV3-1 with TRBJ2-7; D perhaps matches TRBD2 (7 bases). Germline V gene data show CDR1 as LGHDT and CDR2 as YNNKEL (reference sequence). The CDR3 totals 14 residues. CDR3 sequence: CASSLGGARYEQYF. The DNA for the CDR3 is TGCGCCAGCAGCCTAGGGGGGGCGCGGTACGAGCAGTACTTC.

The V gene is TRBV5-1, the J gene TRBJ1-2; D ambiguous. V lost 0 bases to trimming and J lost 4 bases, with 13 bases between them. The CDR3 contains 15 residues. CDR1 and CDR2 (germline): SGHRS, YFSETQ. The CDR3 protein is CASSLGTSVGYGYTF. The CDR3, as DNA: TGCGCCAGCAGCTTGGGGACGTCGGTGGGCTATGGCTACACCTTC. Complete variable domain (other parts from reference TRBV5-1 and TRBJ1-2): KAGVTQTPRYLIKTRGQQVTLSCSPISGHRSVSWYQQTPGQGLQFLFEYFSETQRNKGNFPGRFSGRQFSNSRSEMNVSTLELGDSALYLCASSLGTSVGYGYTFGSGTRLTVV.

This clonotype was counted only a few times. Just one base apart from a much larger clone, this may be a read error. The gene calls are TRBV5-8 and TRBJ2-5; D uncertain. Germline V gives CDR1 SGHTS, CDR2 YDEGEE. This CDR3 region has 14 residues. The CDR3 loop reads CTSSLEDLRETQYF. CDR3 in DNA: TGTACCAGCAGCTTGGAAGATTTGCGAGAGACCCAGTACTTC. Variable domain in full (rest from reference TRBV5-8 and TRBJ2-5): EAGVTQSPTHLIKTRGQQATLRCSPISGHTSVYWYQQALGLGLQFLLWYDEGEERNRGNFPPRFSGRQFPNYSSELNVNALELEDSALYLCTSSLEDLRETQYFGPGTRLLVL.

The CDR3 region has the DNA TGCGCCAGCAATCCGACTAGCGGGAGTTGGGAGACCCAGTACTTC. Protein: CASNPTSGSWETQYF. The chain uses TRBV5-1 and TRBJ2-5; 12 nucleotides match TRBD2. Unmatched junction bases numbered 8, after V lost 6 bases and J lost 5 bases. The V gene's germline CDR1 is SGHRS and CDR2 YFSETQ. The CDR3 covers 15 residues.

This clonotype was observed at least ten times. This chain uses TRBV6-1 with TRBJ2-7; weak D call: TRBD1 (6 bases). With 6 bases removed from V and 6 bases from J, the gap between germline ends came to 15 bases. This CDR3 is built from 13 residues. CDR1 MNHNS and CDR2 SASEGT come from the germline V gene. The CDR3 loop is CASRVNRAGEQYF. CDR3 bases: TGTGCCAGCAGGGTCAACAGGGCGGGCGAGCAGTACTTC.

The chain recombines TRBV19 with TRBJ1-2, with 12 bases identical to TRBD1. V shed 3 bases and J 6 bases; nucleotides not matched to a gene: 2. This CDR3 contains 14 residues. Looked up from germline, CDR1 is LNHDA and CDR2 is SQIVND (reference sequence). CDR3 protein: CASSMGTGGNGYTF. CDR3 sequence (DNA): TGTGCCAGTAGTATGGGGACAGGGGGCAATGGCTACACCTTC. The variable domain in full, with the rest retrieved from reference TRBV19 and TRBJ1-2, is DGGITQSPKYLFRKEGQNVTLSCEQNLNHDAMYWYRQDPGQGLRLIYYSQIVNDFQKGDIAEGYSVSREKKESFPLTVTSAQKNPTAFYLCASSMGTGGNGYTFGSGTRLTVV.

This clonotype came up many times. The chain carries TRBV6-1 and TRBJ2-3; 11 bases map to TRBD2. The length of the CDR3 is 19 residues. CDR1 MNHNS and CDR2 SASEGT come from the germline V gene. The trim removed 5 bases at V and 3 bases at J, leaving 16 bases unmatched. The DNA for the CDR3 is TGTGCCAGCAGTAATTCCCCGCTAGCGGGAGGATCGGTGACAGATACGCAGTATTTT. It is translated as CASSNSPLAGGSVTDTQYF.

Concerning this clonotype: At one boundary the junction diverges from the germline segment, which might be a read error. The chain has TRBV6-6 and TRBJ2-3, with D perhaps TRBD2 (7 bases). The V gene's germline CDR1 is MNHNY and CDR2 SVGAGI (reference sequence). CDR3 length: 17 residues. CDR3: CASSDSRGGARTDTQYF. The CDR3 DNA follows: TGTGCCAGCAGTGACTCGAGGGGGGGAGCGCGCACAGATACGCAGTATTTT.

Many counts were recorded for this clonotype. The chain links TRBV3-1 to TRBJ2-5; no firm D call. This CDR3 has 12 residues. Germline CDR1 and CDR2: LGHDT and YNNKEL (reference sequence). V was clipped by 4 bases and J by 1 base, with 4 bases between them. The DNA of the CDR3 is TGTGCCAGCAGCCGCAGCCAAGAGACCCAGTACTTC. Protein product: CASSRSQETQYF.

The genes are TRBV28 and TRBJ2-7; D may correspond to TRBD1 or TRBD2 (5 bases each). CDR1 is MDHEN and CDR2 is SYDVKM in the germline V gene. The CDR3 extends over 17 amino acids. V was shortened by 5 bases and J by 6 bases, with 26 bases between the two germline ends. The CDR3 region has the DNA TGTGCCAGCAGTCCCATCCCCGGGACGCAGGGTGAGGGCGAGCAGTACTTC. Translation: CASSPIPGTQGEGEQYF.

The V call is TRBV15, the J call TRBJ2-3; tentatively, D is TRBD2 (6 bases). The germline V gene has CDR1 LNHNV and CDR2 YYDKDF (reference sequence). The CDR3 has 14 amino acids. Trimming took 1 base from V and 5 from J, leaving 10 bases between them. For the CDR3, the DNA is TGTGCCACCAGCAGAGTTGGGGGGTTAGATACGCAGTATTTT. Translated, it gives CATSRVGGLDTQYF. Supplemented by reference TRBV15 and TRBJ2-3, the full variable domain reads DAMVIQNPRYQVTQFGKPVTLSCSQTLNHNVMYWYQQKSSQAPKLLFHYYDKDFNNEADTPDNFQSRRPNTSFCFLDIRSPGLGDTAMYLCATSRVGGLDTQYFGPGTRLTVL.

Ten or more counts support this clonotype. The chain employs TRBV29-1 and TRBJ2-7; tentative D call: TRBD2 (5 bases). Germline V CDR1 and CDR2: SQVTM, ANQGSEA. The CDR3 is made up of 11 amino acids. V was pared by 7 bases and J by 3 bases, with 10 bases between. The CDR3 loop reads CSGGDGYEQYF. The DNA for the CDR3 is TGCAGCGGGGGAGACGGCTACGAGCAGTACTTC.

In its sample, this clonotype was seen a few times. The V call is TRBV9, the J call TRBJ2-3, with 10 bases matching TRBD1. J gave up 5 bases and V 2 bases, and 8 bases lay outside the gene matches. CDR1 is SGDLS and CDR2 is YYNGEE in the germline V gene. This CDR3 region has 16 residues. Here the CDR3 DNA reads TGTGCCAGCAGCGTCCCCTCGGGACAGGGGTTAGATACGCAGTATTTT. This sequence encodes CASSVPSGQGLDTQYF.

In this sample, this clonotype turned up many times. The rearrangement links TRBV18 to TRBJ1-1; D is unclear. The CDR3 has 15 amino acids. Germline V lookup: CDR1 KGHSH, CDR2 LQKENI. Trimming pared 0 bases from V and 1 base from J, leaving 9 bases between. DNA for the CDR3: TGTGCCAGCTCACCACCGAGCGTCCCGAACACTGAAGCTTTCTTT. Translating it yields CASSPPSVPNTEAFF.

This clonotype was recorded many times. CDR3 sequence reads: CASSEGGTGTDTQYF. The CDR3 coding sequence is TGTGCCAGCAGTGAAGGCGGGACAGGCACAGATACGCAGTATTTT. The chain joins TRBV2 to TRBJ2-3; D possibly corresponds to TRBD1 (7 bases). Trimming pared 1 base from V and 1 base from J, leaving 9 bases between. The CDR3 covers 15 residues. CDR1 is SNHLY, CDR2 FYNNEI, per germline. Supplemented by reference TRBV2 and TRBJ2-3, the full variable domain reads EPEVTQTPSHQVTQMGQEVILRCVPISNHLYFYWYRQILGQKVEFLVSFYNNEISEKSEIFDDQFSVERPDGSNFTLKIRSTKLEDSAMYFCASSEGGTGTDTQYFGPGTRLTVL.

The V gene is TRBV24-1, the J gene TRBJ2-3, with D possibly TRBD1 on 6 matching bases. The V end was cut by 5 bases, the J end by 6 bases, with 11 bases between. The CDR3 spans 13 residues. Germline CDR1 and CDR2: KGHDR and SFDVKD. CDR3: CATSGFQGDTQYF. The DNA for the CDR3 is TGTGCCACCAGTGGTTTCCAGGGGGATACGCAGTATTTT.

This clonotype was found many times. V usage is TRBV5-1 and J usage is TRBJ2-2; D unresolved. CDR3 length: 13 residues. Trimming took 2 bases from V and 7 from J, leaving 9 bases between them. CDR1 and CDR2 (germline): SGHRS, YFSETQ. CDR3 protein: CASSFDTVGELFF. The CDR3 coding sequence is TGCGCCAGCAGCTTCGACACTGTCGGGGAGCTGTTTTTT.

This clonotype was detected many times. This chain joins TRBV30 and TRBJ1-3, with D possibly being TRBD1 (6 bases). CDR1 and CDR2 (germline): GTSNPN, SVGIG (reference sequence). The V and J ends lost 2 bases and 4 bases respectively, with 12 bases between them. CDR3 length: 14 amino acids. Here the CDR3 DNA reads TGTGCCTGGAGTCGGGGGGCAGGAGGAAACACCATATATTTT. Encoded protein: CAWSRGAGGNTIYF. Supplemented by reference TRBV30 and TRBJ1-3, the full variable domain reads SQTIHQWPATLVQPVGSPLSLECTVEGTSNPNLYWYRQAAGRGLQLLFYSVGIGQISSEVPQNLSASRPQDRQFILSSKKLLLSDSGFYLCAWSRGAGGNTIYFGEGSWLTVV.